These 27 T cell receptor beta chains were all obtained from the same sample, sequenced in a study of T cell responses to AZD1222 COVID-19 vaccine. Clones were sequenced by immunoSEQ multiplex PCR, and TCRdb holds only the in-frame ones, with some missing. In the table there are some 170,000 clones, about nine tenths of which are singletons. The sequences come from peripheral blood, collected 28 days after the second dose of the MenACWY control vaccine. The origin of the receptors is an adult who received the MenACWY meningococcal vaccine as a control.

J is TRBJ2-5 and V is TRBV7-2; the D is unclear. Germline V gives CDR1 SGHTA, CDR2 FQGNSA. V lost 1 base to trimming and J lost 4 bases, with 4 bases between them. This CDR3 spans 12 amino acids. In DNA, the CDR3 is TGTGCCAGCAGCTTAGTAGGAGAGACCCAGTACTTC. It encodes CASSLVGETQYF.

This chain uses TRBV7-9 with TRBJ2-1, with D tentatively TRBD2 (5 bases). Per the germline V gene, CDR1 is SEHNR and CDR2 is FQNEAQ (reference sequence). This CDR3 spans 16 amino acids. V shed 0 bases and J shed 6 bases, with 15 bases lying between them. The DNA of the CDR3 is TGTGCCAGCAGCTTAGCGAGGGCTCGCAGTTCCAATGAGCAGTTCTTC. It codes for CASSLARARSSNEQFF.

V and J are TRBV4-3 and TRBJ1-2, with D perhaps matching TRBD1 (6 bases). CDR3 length: 15 residues. The V gene lost 1 base and the J gene lost 3 bases, with 12 bases spanning the gap. Germline CDR1 LGHNA, CDR2 YSLEER. CDR3 in DNA: TGCGCCAGCAGCCAAGGCAACAGGGCGGACTATGGCTACACCTTC. Translated: CASSQGNRADYGYTF.

The chain links TRBV21-1 to TRBJ1-5; TRBD1 is the table's D call and was not checked against the DNA. TRBV21-1 is classified as a pseudogene. This CDR3 contains 16 residues. DNA for the CDR3: TGTGCCAGCAGCGCCCCCCACAGGGGTGTCGGTCAGCCCCAGCATTTT. This sequence encodes CASSAPHRGVGQPQHF.

The CDR3 loop is CASSISGQRGTYEQYF. The CDR3 coding sequence is TGTGCCAGTAGTATAAGCGGACAGCGTGGGACCTACGAGCAGTACTTC. The chain employs TRBV19 and TRBJ2-7; possibly TRBD1 for D (6 bases). Trimming shortened V by 2 bases and J by 2 bases, and 16 bases separated the two germline ends. The CDR3 is 16 residues long. Germline assignment: CDR1 LNHDA and CDR2 SQIVND (reference sequence).

The rearrangement links TRBV7-9 to TRBJ2-5, with D perhaps TRBD2 (6 bases). The V gene lost 5 bases and the J gene lost 5 bases, with 18 bases spanning the gap. Germline lookup yields CDR1 SEHNR and CDR2 FQNEAQ (reference sequence). The CDR3 extends over 15 amino acids. CDR3 in DNA: TGTGCCAGCAGCCCTACTGGGGGGAGATTGGAGACCCAGTACTTC. Protein: CASSPTGGRLETQYF.

This chain links TRBV7-9 with TRBJ1-2; 7 positions match TRBD1. V lost 3 bases, J lost 7 bases, and 11 bases stayed unmatched. This CDR3 is 15 amino acids long. CDR1 is SEHNR and CDR2 is FQNEAQ in the germline V gene (reference sequence). The CDR3 loop is CASSFIFEGAPGYTF. The CDR3 coding sequence is TGTGCCAGCAGCTTTATATTCGAGGGGGCACCTGGCTACACCTTC.

The gene calls are TRBV6-5 and TRBJ1-5; 9 bases agree with TRBD1. Per germline, CDR1 MNHEY and CDR2 SVGAGI. Trimming at V came to 7 bases and at J to 4 bases, leaving 5 bases not matched to a gene. This CDR3 region has 14 residues. CDR3: CASIEQGANQPQHF. The DNA of the CDR3 is TGTGCCAGCATAGAACAGGGGGCGAATCAGCCCCAGCATTTT.

The chain uses TRBV6-2 or TRBV6-3 and TRBJ2-1; no reliable D call. Germline V gene data show CDR1 as MNHEY and CDR2 as SVGEGT. V was shortened by 6 bases and J by 2 bases, with 17 bases between the two germline ends. The CDR3 contains 16 residues. The DNA for the CDR3 is TGTGCCAGCAGCCCCTTTGGACGCCGGACCTACAATGAGCAGTTCTTC. It specifies CASSPFGRRTYNEQFF.

V and J are TRBV2 and TRBJ1-3; 8 nucleotides match TRBD1. The CDR3 length is 14 residues. With V trimmed by 6 bases and J by 4 bases, 5 bases remained unmatched. CDR1 and CDR2 (germline): SNHLY, FYNNEI. CDR3 sequence (DNA): TGTGCCAGCAGCTTCCCAGGGGGCGGAAACACCATATATTTT. This codes for CASSFPGGGNTIYF.

J is TRBJ1-5 and V is TRBV30; D perhaps matches TRBD1 (6 bases). V shed 3 bases and J shed 6 bases, with 12 bases lying between them. The CDR3 spans 13 residues. Germline-derived CDR1 and CDR2 are GTSNPN and SVGIG (reference sequence). This CDR3 is CAWSAAGAQPQHF. The DNA for the CDR3 is TGTGCCTGGAGCGCTGCAGGGGCTCAGCCCCAGCATTTT.

The V and J genes are TRBV28 and TRBJ2-2; 9 nucleotides line up with TRBD1. Looked up from germline, CDR1 is MDHEN and CDR2 is SYDVKM. V was clipped by 10 bases and J by 6 bases; unmatched bases: 3. This CDR3 region has 12 residues. CDR3 protein: CAITGGPGELFF. As DNA, the CDR3 is TGTGCCATCACAGGGGGCCCCGGGGAGCTGTTTTTT.

The rearrangement links TRBV21-1 to TRBJ1-2; the listed D gene, TRBD1, was not tested against the DNA. TRBV21-1 is labeled a pseudogene. The CDR3 consists of 14 residues. The CDR3 region is CASSTTGGADGYTF. CDR3 in DNA: TGTGCCAGCAGCACGACAGGGGGGGCGGATGGCTACACCTTC.

This clone has a handful of counts. The rearrangement links TRBV30 to TRBJ1-2; D is perhaps TRBD1 (5 bases). The germline V and J ends were trimmed by 4 bases and 6 bases, with 18 bases remaining between them. The CDR3 is 14 amino acids. Germline-derived CDR1 and CDR2 are GTSNPN and SVGIG (reference sequence). CDR3 amino acids: CAWTSLGVGDGYTF. CDR3 sequence (DNA): TGTGCCTGGACTTCATTAGGGGTGGGCGATGGCTACACCTTC.

The chain has TRBV7-9 and TRBJ2-7, with D tentatively TRBD1 (6 bases). V was clipped by 5 bases and J by 3 bases, with 11 bases between them. CDR3 length: 13 residues. In germline, CDR1 is SEHNR, CDR2 FQNEAQ (reference sequence). DNA of the CDR3: TGTGCCAGCAGCCCAGGGGCCCACTACGAGCAGTACTTC. Its translation: CASSPGAHYEQYF.

In this sample, this clone turned up a few times. J is TRBJ1-5 and V is TRBV7-2; D uncertain. There are 13 residues in the CDR3. V shed 3 bases and J shed 3 bases, with 6 bases lying between them. CDR1 is SGHTA and CDR2 is FQGNSA in the germline V gene. The CDR3 protein is CASSFRPNQPQHF. CDR3 coding DNA: TGTGCCAGCAGCTTTCGTCCCAATCAGCCCCAGCATTTT.

The gene calls are TRBV27 and TRBJ2-7; D could derive from TRBD1 or TRBD2 (6 bases each). Per the germline V gene, CDR1 is MNHEY and CDR2 is SMNVEV (reference sequence). The V gene lost 4 bases and the J gene lost 5 bases, with 18 bases spanning the gap. CDR3 length: 15 amino acids. CDR3 bases: TGTGCCAGCAGTTCCGGAGGGGGGCAGGAGCACGAGCAGTACTTC. Its translation is CASSSGGGQEHEQYF.

The CDR3 protein is CASSLGQNTEAFF. The DNA of the CDR3 is TGTGCCAGCAGCTTAGGACAGAACACTGAAGCTTTCTTT. The genes are TRBV7-9 and TRBJ1-1; D is ambiguous. Trimming left V 1 base short and J 1 base short, with 4 bases between. CDR3 length: 13 residues. CDR1 and CDR2 (germline): SEHNR, FQNEAQ (reference sequence).

CDR3 residues: CASSARQGADSPLHF. The DNA for the CDR3 is TGTGCCAGCAGCGCTAGACAGGGGGCTGATTCACCCCTCCACTTT. The rearrangement links TRBV9 to TRBJ1-6; 10 bases match TRBD1. Germline V gene sequence: CDR1 SGDLS, CDR2 YYNGEE. Trimming removed 3 bases from V and 8 bases from J; junction bases left unmatched: 5. The CDR3 is 15 residues long.

The gene calls are TRBV7-2 and TRBJ1-2, with D perhaps matching TRBD1 (5 bases). Germline CDR1 SGHTA, CDR2 FQGNSA. This CDR3 has 14 residues. V lost 6 bases and J lost 4, with 15 bases in between. The CDR3 protein is CASSLRQTSYGYTF. The CDR3 nucleotides read TGTGCCAGCAGTTTAAGACAGACAAGCTATGGCTACACCTTC.

CDR3 nucleotide sequence: TGTGCCAGCAGCTTAGTCAGCGGGAGGGCCGGCACCGGGGAGCTGTTTTTT. Translating gives CASSLVSGRAGTGELFF. The chain uses TRBV7-2 and TRBJ2-2; 10 bases agree with TRBD2. With V trimmed by 1 base and J by 4 bases, 6 bases remained unmatched. The CDR3 is 17 amino acids. Germline-derived CDR1 and CDR2 are SGHTA and FQGNSA.

This chain connects TRBV18 to TRBJ1-5, with D tentatively TRBD1 (5 bases). Trimming cost V 4 bases and J 6 bases, with 16 bases left between them. The CDR3 contains 15 residues. Germline loops: CDR1 KGHSH, CDR2 LQKENI. The CDR3 nucleotides read TGTGCCAGCTCACGTGGGGACGGAAGCGGTCAGCCCCAGCATTTT. Residues: CASSRGDGSGQPQHF.

The rearrangement uses TRBV12-5 and TRBJ2-1; TRBD2 matches 7 bases. CDR1 is LGHNT and CDR2 is FRNRAP in the germline V gene. The CDR3 sequence is 15 residues long. Trimming took 5 bases from V and 7 from J; bases not matched to a gene: 11. The CDR3 region has the DNA TGTGCTAGTGGTATTTCAGGGACTAAGGGGAATGAGCAGTTCTTC. This sequence encodes CASGISGTKGNEQFF.

The gene calls are TRBV6-2 or TRBV6-3 and TRBJ1-2; TRBD1 agrees at 10 bases. The CDR3 totals 21 residues. The J segment lost 4 bases and the V segment lost 2 bases, leaving 22 bases of the junction unmatched. Germline V lookup: CDR1 MNHEY, CDR2 SVGEGT. The CDR3 bases are TGTGCCAGCAGTTACCCCCGGGACAGGGGTGTAGGTGACAAGAATTTCTATGGCTACACCTTC. Its protein product is CASSYPRDRGVGDKNFYGYTF.

The J gene is TRBJ1-1, the V gene TRBV5-6; D is ambiguous. V was shortened by 3 bases and J by 7 bases, with 7 bases between the two germline ends. The CDR3 sequence is 11 residues long. CDR1 and CDR2 (germline): SGHDT, YYEEEE. The CDR3 region has the DNA TGTGCCAGCAGCTGGGTGAATGAAGCTTTCTTT. Protein product: CASSWVNEAFF.

The chain joins TRBV19 to TRBJ2-2, with a tentative D call TRBD1 (5 bases). Trimming stripped 6 bases from V and 1 base from J, with 18 bases between. This CDR3 spans 17 amino acids. In germline, CDR1 is LNHDA, CDR2 SQIVND (reference sequence). This chain's CDR3 is CASSLSRQILNTGELFF. CDR3 nucleotides: TGTGCCAGTAGCCTCTCCCGACAGATATTGAACACCGGGGAGCTGTTTTTT. Full variable domain (remainder filled in from reference TRBV19 and TRBJ2-2): DGGITQSPKYLFRKEGQNVTLSCEQNLNHDAMYWYRQDPGQGLRLIYYSQIVNDFQKGDIAEGYSVSREKKESFPLTVTSAQKNPTAFYLCASSLSRQILNTGELFFGEGSRLTVL.

This chain uses TRBV3-1 (or the pseudogene TRBV3-2) with TRBJ1-2; tentatively, D is TRBD1 (5 bases). Trimming removed 4 bases at V and 7 bases at J, with 19 bases between. The length of the CDR3 is 15 residues. Germline CDR1 and CDR2: LGHDT and YNNKEL (reference sequence). In DNA, the CDR3 is TGTGCCAGCAGCCCACTCCCAGGGTTTGGGTTTGGCTACACCTTC. It encodes CASSPLPGFGFGYTF.